These 10 T cell receptor beta chains were all obtained from the same sample, sequenced in a study of T-cell reconstitution after alpha-beta-depleted transplantation in children. Unique molecular identifiers were incorporated into the prepared TCRbeta library. TCRdb fed the PCR reads into MiXCR, producing one record per CDR3 protein. The sample lists some 350,000 distinct CDR3 sequences, roughly 15% occurring once. Sample: PBMCs, mostly from graft donor cells, taken 360 days after TCRalphabeta/CD19-depleted stem cell transplant. Receptor source: a male patient aged 2-10 years who had a stem cell transplant for acute lymphoblastic leukemia, so the T cells may come from the graft donor.

The chain couples TRBV5-5 to TRBJ2-3; TRBD2 matches at 7 bases. Trimming cost V 6 bases and J 3 bases; bases outside gene matches: 7. Germline V gene lookup returns CDR1 SGHKS and CDR2 YYEKEE (reference sequence). The CDR3 sequence is 14 residues long. The CDR3 region is CASNWAGDTDTQYF. The CDR3 nucleotides read TGTGCCAGCAACTGGGCGGGAGATACAGATACGCAGTATTTT. Looking up the rest from reference TRBV5-5 and TRBJ2-3 gives the full variable domain: DAGVTQSPTHLIKTRGQQVTLRCSPISGHKSVSWYQQVLGQGPQFIFQYYEKEERGRGNFPDRFSARQFPNYSSELNVNALLLGDSALYLCASNWAGDTDTQYFGPGTRLTVL.

The CDR3 nucleotides are TGTGCCAGCAGCCTAGGCGGGGGAGAAGGCGAGCAGTACTTC. It translates to CASSLGGGEGEQYF. This chain joins TRBV7-8 and TRBJ2-7; 7 nucleotides agree with TRBD2. The CDR3 has 14 amino acids. Germline values: CDR1 SGHVS, CDR2 FQNEAQ. Unmatched junction bases numbered 10, after V lost 5 bases and J lost 6 bases.

This chain joins TRBV12-3 or TRBV12-4 and TRBJ2-4; D may correspond to TRBD1 or TRBD2 (5 bases each). This CDR3 comprises 16 residues. The ends were cut back, 4 bases at V and 0 bases at J, with 13 bases in the middle. The DNA of the CDR3 is TGTGCCAGCAGTTCGCCAGGGACCCTAGCCAAAAACATTCAGTACTTC. Translated: CASSSPGTLAKNIQYF.

This clonotype came up many times. The chain combines TRBV5-1 with TRBJ2-2; D is possibly TRBD2 (6 bases). Germline assignment: CDR1 SGHRS and CDR2 YFSETQ. The CDR3 extends over 18 amino acids. The V gene lost 7 bases and the J gene lost 1 base, with 23 bases spanning the gap. In nucleotides, the CDR3 is TGCGCCAGCTCCCTAACGGGGGTGCCGAAGCTGAACACCGGGGAGCTGTTTTTT. Translation gives CASSLTGVPKLNTGELFF. Full variable domain (missing parts from reference TRBV5-1 and TRBJ2-2): KAGVTQTPRYLIKTRGQQVTLSCSPISGHRSVSWYQQTPGQGLQFLFEYFSETQRNKGNFPGRFSGRQFSNSRSEMNVSTLELGDSALYLCASSLTGVPKLNTGELFFGEGSRLTVL.

The genes are TRBV6-2 or TRBV6-3 and TRBJ2-1; 9 bases map to TRBD2. This CDR3 contains 14 residues. Germline V gene lookup returns CDR1 MNHEY and CDR2 SVGEGT. J gave up 4 bases and V 6 bases, and 4 bases lay outside the gene matches. CDR3 sequence reads: CASRRLADYNEQFF. The CDR3 nucleotides are TGTGCCAGCAGACGACTAGCGGATTACAATGAGCAGTTCTTC.

This clonotype was seen a few times. The chain links TRBV3-1 to TRBJ2-7; D unclear. Germline lookup yields CDR1 LGHDT and CDR2 YNNKEL (reference sequence). V was trimmed by 6 bases and J by 3 bases, leaving 3 bases between them. The CDR3 totals 10 residues. The CDR3, as DNA: TGTGCCAGCAGACACTACGAGCAGTACTTC. Translated, it gives CASRHYEQYF.

This clonotype has more than one count but fewer than ten. The chain links TRBV25-1 to TRBJ2-7; 7 bases agree with TRBD2. This CDR3 spans 11 amino acids. V lost 4 bases, J lost 6 bases, and 0 bases stayed unmatched. The V gene's germline CDR1 is MGHDK and CDR2 SYGVNS. The CDR3 region has the DNA TGTGCCAGCAGTGGGGGGGGCGAGCAGTACTTC. It translates to CASSGGGEQYF.

This clonotype was counted between two and nine times. V is TRBV20-1 and J is TRBJ2-1, with TRBD2 identical over 11 bases. CDR1 and CDR2 from the germline V gene are DFQATT and SNEGSKA (reference sequence). The CDR3 has 15 amino acids. J was trimmed by 4 bases and V by 3 bases; bases with no gene match: 5. The CDR3 loop reads CSASTSGSLYNEQFF. CDR3 coding DNA: TGCAGTGCTAGCACTAGCGGGAGCTTATACAATGAGCAGTTCTTC.

V usage is TRBV7-8 and J usage is TRBJ1-1; no clear D gene. CDR3 length: 15 amino acids. Germline V CDR1 and CDR2: SGHVS, FQNEAQ. V was pared by 2 bases and J by 0 bases, with 10 bases between. CDR3 DNA: TGTGCCAGCAGCTTAATCGTCACCCTGAACACTGAAGCTTTCTTT. It yields the protein CASSLIVTLNTEAFF.

This clonotype showed up just a few times. The V gene is TRBV12-3 or TRBV12-4, the J gene TRBJ2-5; D perhaps matches TRBD2 (5 bases). CDR3 size: 14 residues. Trimming cost V 3 bases and J 5 bases, with 13 bases left between them. This CDR3 is CASSFSGDYETQYF. CDR3 DNA: TGTGCCAGCAGTTTTTCCGGGGATTATGAGACCCAGTACTTC.